This T cell receptor beta chain was documented in a study of cytomegalovirus exposure and HLA in healthy donors. The V and J ends lost 2 bases and 3 bases respectively, with 16 bases between them. Looked up from germline, CDR1 is SNHLY and CDR2 is FYNNEI. The CDR3 extends over 16 amino acids. Primers: 60 Vbeta forward and 13 Jbeta reverse. Generated by immunoSEQ multiplex PCR, the TCRdb table keeps only in-frame clones and is missing some. The repertoire consists of some 180,000 clones, with roughly 85% occurring once and the leading ten covering around 1.7%. Material for sequencing was PBMCs. V and J are TRBV2 and TRBJ1-2; a weak D match, TRBD1 (6 bases). This clonotype was obtained from a woman in her late teens or twenties in good health and CMV-seronegative. The CDR3 region has the DNA TGTGCCAGCAGTGAATTCCCGGCAGGGGTGGACTATGGCTACACCTTC. It is translated as CASSEFPAGVDYGYTF.